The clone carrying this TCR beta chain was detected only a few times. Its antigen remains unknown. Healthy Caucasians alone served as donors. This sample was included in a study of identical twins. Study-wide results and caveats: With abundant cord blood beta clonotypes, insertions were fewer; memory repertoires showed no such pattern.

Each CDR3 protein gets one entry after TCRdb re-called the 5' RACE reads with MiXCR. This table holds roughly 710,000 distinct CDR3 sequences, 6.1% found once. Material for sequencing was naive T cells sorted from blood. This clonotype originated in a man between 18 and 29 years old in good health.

As DNA, the CDR3 is TGTGCCAGCAGCCGTTCAGAGGGAAACTATGGCTACACCTTC. Translating gives CASSRSEGNYGYTF. The chain is built from TRBV7-8 and TRBJ1-2; unclear D gene. Trimming pared 5 bases from V and 2 bases from J, leaving 12 bases between. The CDR3 spans 14 residues. CDR1 is SGHVS, CDR2 FQNEAQ, per germline.